These 27 T cell receptor beta chains were sequenced from one sample in a study of cytomegalovirus exposure and HLA in healthy donors. PCR primers comprised 60 Vbeta and 13 Jbeta primers. The assay was immunoSEQ multiplex PCR, and TCRdb's table has in-frame clones only and misses some. The sample consists of roughly 180,000 clones, just over 75% of them appearing once. The source material was PBMCs. The receptor source for this set is an older woman in good health and CMV-seropositive.

The chain couples TRBV5-1 to TRBJ1-1; a weak D match, TRBD1 (6 bases). The CDR3 runs to 13 residues. Germline-derived CDR1 and CDR2 are SGHRS and YFSETQ. The V end was cut by 0 bases, the J end by 6 bases, with 9 bases between. This chain's CDR3 is CASSLVRGSEAFF. CDR3 coding DNA: TGCGCCAGCAGCTTGGTAAGGGGGTCTGAAGCTTTCTTT.

The CDR3 DNA sequence: TGTGCCAGCTCACCAATGGGACAGTTCTACGAGCAGTACTTC. Protein product: CASSPMGQFYEQYF. The rearrangement links TRBV18 to TRBJ2-7; 7 bases agree with TRBD1. The CDR3 loop spans 14 amino acids. The V gene's germline CDR1 is KGHSH and CDR2 LQKENI. Trimming removed 2 bases from V and 3 bases from J; junction bases left unmatched: 4.

The chain has TRBV18 and TRBJ2-3; the match to TRBD2 covers 8 bases. Germline V CDR1 and CDR2: KGHSH, LQKENI. The length of the CDR3 is 14 residues. V shed 1 base, J shed 4 bases, and the junction held 1 base outside the gene matches. The CDR3: CASSPRGLADTQYF. For the CDR3, the DNA is TGTGCCAGCTCACCACGGGGACTAGCAGATACGCAGTATTTT. The entire variable domain, with the rest obtained from reference TRBV18 and TRBJ2-3, is as follows: NAGVMQNPRHLVRRRGQEARLRCSPMKGHSHVYWYRQLPEEGLKFMVYLQKENIIDESGMPKERFSAEFPKEGPSILRIQQVVRGDSAAYFCASSPRGLADTQYFGPGTRLTVL.

This chain links TRBV11-2 with TRBJ1-2; D unclear. The CDR3 consists of 13 residues. Germline loops: CDR1 SGHAT, CDR2 FQNNGV. The V end lost 3 bases, the J end lost 10 bases, and 15 bases lay between the germline ends. The DNA of the CDR3 is TGTGCCAGCAGCTTTTCGGGAGGCGGATACTACACCTTC. This sequence encodes CASSFSGGGYYTF.

This chain uses TRBV30 with TRBJ1-2, with D tentatively TRBD1 (5 bases). The ends were cut back, 0 bases at V and 5 bases at J, with 19 bases in the middle. The CDR3 is 16 amino acids. Germline V lookup: CDR1 GTSNPN, CDR2 SVGIG (reference sequence). CDR3 sequence reads: CAWSVGRVSVRYGYTF. In nucleotides, the CDR3 is TGTGCCTGGAGTGTCGGCAGGGTCAGTGTTAGGTATGGCTACACCTTC.

This clone has just one count. A read error may account for a junction end that differs from germline. The chain carries TRBV5-1 and TRBJ2-4; 16 nucleotides line up with TRBD2. CDR1 and CDR2 (germline): SGHRS, YFSETQ. This CDR3 is 18 amino acids long. CDR3 DNA: TGCGCCAGCAGCCCCGGGACTAGCGGGAGGGTAGCCAAAAACAGTCAGTACTTC. It specifies CASSPGTSGRVAKNSQYF.

The CDR3 bases are TGTGCCAGCAGCACATACGACAGGGGTCGGGGCTACACCTTC. Protein product: CASSTYDRGRGYTF. The chain recombines TRBV7-2 with TRBJ1-2; 8 positions agree with TRBD1. This CDR3 has 14 residues. V was clipped by 5 bases and J by 8 bases; unmatched bases: 10. Germline CDR1 is SGHTA and CDR2 is FQGNSA.

In its sample, this clone was seen once. The chain uses TRBV5-4 and TRBJ2-1; 7 bases are shared with TRBD2. Per the germline V gene, CDR1 is SGHNT and CDR2 is YYREEE (reference sequence). Trimming took 0 bases from V and 3 from J; bases not matched to a gene: 3. CDR3 length: 15 amino acids. The CDR3: CASSLEGGSYNEQFF. CDR3 coding DNA: TGTGCCAGCAGCTTGGAGGGCGGGAGCTACAATGAGCAGTTCTTC.

This clone was counted between two and nine times. The chain combines TRBV5-1 with TRBJ2-5; tentative D call: TRBD2 (6 bases). Germline lookup yields CDR1 SGHRS and CDR2 YFSETQ. The CDR3 totals 13 residues. V dropped 5 bases and J dropped 5 bases, with 13 bases sitting between them. CDR3 sequence reads: CASRPGDRETQYF. DNA for the CDR3: TGCGCCAGCAGACCGGGAGATAGGGAGACCCAGTACTTC.

V is TRBV4-2 and J is TRBJ2-7; tentative D call: TRBD2 (5 bases). The CDR3 is 15 residues long. V was cut by 0 bases and J by 1 base, with 10 bases left in between. Germline assignment: CDR1 LGHNA and CDR2 YNFKEQ. This CDR3 is CASSQESGPSYEQYF. The CDR3 region has the DNA TGTGCCAGCAGCCAAGAAAGCGGCCCGTCCTACGAGCAGTACTTC.

The chain couples TRBV18 to TRBJ1-3, with D unclear. The CDR3 has 16 residues. V lost 2 bases and J 1 base, leaving 12 bases between the germline ends. In germline, CDR1 is KGHSH, CDR2 LQKENI. CDR3 residues: CASSPNPRASGNTIYF. CDR3 nucleotides: TGTGCCAGCTCACCAAACCCGCGGGCATCTGGAAACACCATATATTTT.

This clone was recorded once. The CDR3 nucleotides read TGTGCCAGCAGTGAGACCCAGGGGGGTCCCTACGAGCAGTACTTC. Amino acid sequence: CASSETQGGPYEQYF. V gene TRBV2 combines with J gene TRBJ2-7; possibly TRBD1 for D (7 bases). CDR3 size: 15 residues. V was cut by 3 bases and J by 2 bases, with 14 bases left in between. Per germline, CDR1 SNHLY and CDR2 FYNNEI.

The gene calls are TRBV15 and TRBJ1-2; a weak D match, TRBD1 (6 bases). CDR1 and CDR2 (germline): LNHNV, YYDKDF (reference sequence). Between the trimmed V and J ends, which lost 5 bases and 8 bases, there was a span of 12 bases. The CDR3 sequence is 12 residues long. DNA of the CDR3: TGTGCCACCAGCCTTGGACAGACCGGCTACACCTTC. Its translation is CATSLGQTGYTF.

This clone is a singleton in its sample. This sequence joins TRBV28 and TRBJ1-4; no definite D call. Germline CDR1 and CDR2: MDHEN and SYDVKM. V was pared by 3 bases and J by 8 bases, with 34 bases between. CDR3 length: 21 amino acids. The CDR3 nucleotides read TGTGCCAGCAGTTTTACGCTCATTAAATTATCTATGCCCCTGGAGAGGGAAAAACTGTTTTTT. Translating gives CASSFTLIKLSMPLEREKLFF.

This clone was observed a few times. The chain carries TRBV19 and TRBJ1-5; D is unclear. The V gene's germline CDR1 is LNHDA and CDR2 SQIVND (reference sequence). The V and J ends lost 7 bases and 1 base respectively, with 11 bases between them. This CDR3 contains 14 residues. In DNA form, the CDR3 reads TGTGCCAGTAAAACGGACTCAAGCAATCAGCCCCAGCATTTT. Its protein product is CASKTDSSNQPQHF.

The chain carries TRBV19 and TRBJ1-1; D not certain. The CDR3 spans 13 residues. Trimming stripped 0 bases from V and 3 bases from J, with 5 bases between. CDR1 LNHDA and CDR2 SQIVND come from the germline V gene (reference sequence). The CDR3, as DNA: TGTGCCAGTAGTATAGATTCAGACACTGAAGCTTTCTTT. Protein: CASSIDSDTEAFF.

The genes are TRBV28 and TRBJ2-3; TRBD1 is a possible D gene (5 bases). The CDR3 has 13 residues. V was trimmed by 8 bases and J by 5 bases, leaving 14 bases between them. Germline loops: CDR1 MDHEN, CDR2 SYDVKM. The CDR3 DNA follows: TGTGCCAGCGGGCCAGGGTCGGAAGATACGCAGTATTTT. Its translation is CASGPGSEDTQYF.

The chain carries TRBV5-6 and TRBJ2-5, with D maybe TRBD1 (6 bases). The V and J ends lost 0 bases and 1 base respectively, with 7 bases between them. CDR3 length: 14 amino acids. CDR1 and CDR2 from the germline V gene are SGHDT and YYEEEE. This chain's CDR3 is CASSLVDSQETQYF. In DNA, the CDR3 is TGTGCCAGCAGCTTGGTGGACAGCCAAGAGACCCAGTACTTC.

The V gene is TRBV7-8, the J gene TRBJ1-5; TRBD1 agrees at 8 bases. V dropped 5 bases and J dropped 7; count of bases not matched to a gene: 10. Looked up from germline, CDR1 is SGHVS and CDR2 is FQNEAQ. CDR3 length equals 15 residues. Here the CDR3 DNA reads TGTGCCAGCAGCCTCCGGAAGGACAGGGAACAGCCCCAGCATTTT. Protein: CASSLRKDREQPQHF.

V gene TRBV5-4 combines with J gene TRBJ2-7; D might be TRBD1 (6 bases). CDR3 length equals 13 residues. Germline V gene lookup returns CDR1 SGHNT and CDR2 YYREEE (reference sequence). V was trimmed by 3 bases and J by 5 bases, leaving 12 bases between them. The CDR3 protein is CASSSAGAHEQYF. The CDR3 DNA follows: TGTGCCAGCAGCTCGGCAGGGGCCCACGAGCAGTACTTC.

This rearrangement joins TRBV7-3 to TRBJ2-1; D might be TRBD1 (6 bases). The CDR3 is 16 residues long. CDR1 is SGHTA, CDR2 FQGTGA, per germline. V was trimmed by 1 base and J by 6 bases, leaving 16 bases between them. CDR3 amino acids: CASSLSWQGPLNEQFF. In DNA, the CDR3 is TGTGCCAGCAGCTTAAGTTGGCAGGGGCCCCTCAATGAGCAGTTCTTC.

V usage is TRBV28 and J usage is TRBJ2-2; 7 bases align to TRBD2. V dropped 6 bases and J dropped 3; count of bases not matched to a gene: 7. The CDR3 is 15 amino acids. The germline gives CDR1 MDHEN, CDR2 SYDVKM. CDR3 amino acids: CASRPGRHHTGELFF. The DNA of the CDR3 is TGTGCCAGCAGACCCGGGAGGCACCACACCGGGGAGCTGTTTTTT. The full variable domain, in which reference TRBV28 and TRBJ2-2 provide the parts outside the CDR3, is DVKVTQSSRYLVKRTGEKVFLECVQDMDHENMFWYRQDPGLGLRLIYFSYDVKMKEKGDIPEGYSVSREKKERFSLILESASTNQTSMYLCASRPGRHHTGELFFGEGSRLTVL.

The rearrangement uses TRBV11-2 and TRBJ2-3; D is perhaps TRBD1 (6 bases). There are 16 residues in the CDR3. CDR1 and CDR2 from the germline V gene are SGHAT and FQNNGV. Trimming left V 0 bases short and J 6 bases short, with 16 bases between. The CDR3 coding sequence is TGTGCCAGCAGCTTAGATAGGGGGATAGCACCGGATACGCAGTATTTT. The encoded protein is CASSLDRGIAPDTQYF.

The gene calls are TRBV28 and TRBJ1-1, with D uncertain. Trimming took 3 bases from V and 5 from J, leaving 7 bases between them. The CDR3 totals 12 residues. Germline CDR1 is MDHEN and CDR2 is SYDVKM. The CDR3 here is CASSLERTEAFF. DNA for the CDR3: TGTGCCAGCAGTTTGGAGAGGACTGAAGCTTTCTTT. Combining the CDR3 with reference TRBV28 and TRBJ1-1 gives the whole variable domain DVKVTQSSRYLVKRTGEKVFLECVQDMDHENMFWYRQDPGLGLRLIYFSYDVKMKEKGDIPEGYSVSREKKERFSLILESASTNQTSMYLCASSLERTEAFFGQGTRLTVV.

The count of this clone is one. This sequence joins TRBV27 and TRBJ1-1; 7 bases are shared with TRBD1. Germline-derived CDR1 and CDR2 are MNHEY and SMNVEV (reference sequence). This CDR3 is built from 13 residues. V lost 6 bases, J lost 1 base, and 2 bases stayed unmatched. The CDR3 coding sequence is TGTGCCAGCAGCTGGGACAGGAACACTGAAGCTTTCTTT. Amino acids: CASSWDRNTEAFF.

The CDR3 loop is CASSLRSGRVQETQYF. The CDR3, as DNA: TGTGCCAGCAGCTTGAGGAGCGGGAGGGTCCAAGAGACCCAGTACTTC. The chain is built from TRBV7-9 and TRBJ2-5; 10 positions agree with TRBD2. V was pared by 3 bases and J by 1 base, with 5 bases of the junction left unmatched. The CDR3 sequence is 16 residues long. CDR1 and CDR2 (germline): SEHNR, FQNEAQ (reference sequence).

This chain uses TRBV11-3 with TRBJ1-1; 9 bases map to TRBD1. J was trimmed by 4 bases and V by 5 bases; bases with no gene match: 2. Germline V gives CDR1 SGHNT, CDR2 YENEEA. This CDR3 comprises 13 residues. The CDR3 region is CASSKTGGTEAFF. The CDR3, as DNA: TGTGCCAGCAGCAAGACAGGGGGCACTGAAGCTTTCTTT.